These 16 T cell receptor beta chains share one sample of origin, sequenced in a study of molecular identifiers for immune sequencing clone quantification. One entry per CDR3 protein, called by TCRdb with MiXCR from the PCR reads. Here the sample spans 250,000 to 350,000 distinct CDR3 sequences, roughly 23% being singletons. The sequenced sample consisted of naive CD8+ T cells from blood, with Jurkat cell RNA spiked in. Noted subset: FACS-sorted CD8+CD4-CCR7+CD45RA+ naive T cells. The receptors were gathered from a human donor in good health. Some libraries in this study had Jurkat cell RNA spiked in.

This clonotype appeared many times. This chain uses TRBV28 with TRBJ2-7; 7 bases line up with TRBD1. The CDR3 covers 16 residues. Germline values: CDR1 MDHEN, CDR2 SYDVKM. The trim removed 3 bases at V and 2 bases at J, leaving 10 bases unmatched. The CDR3 reads CASSFSDRAETYEQYF. CDR3 bases: TGTGCCAGCAGTTTCTCAGACAGGGCCGAAACCTACGAGCAGTACTTC.

This rearrangement joins TRBV20-1 to TRBJ2-7, with TRBD2 matching over 13 bases. The V gene end was trimmed by 3 bases and the J gene end by 3 bases; junction bases not matched to a gene: 2. CDR1 is DFQATT and CDR2 is SNEGSKA in the germline V gene (reference sequence). The CDR3 is 14 residues long. The CDR3 sequence is CSARGLAGNYEQYF. DNA of the CDR3: TGCAGTGCTAGGGGACTAGCGGGGAACTACGAGCAGTACTTC.

The table lists this clonotype with many counts. The chain's CDR3 is CASSRVPNFPTGELFF. The CDR3, as DNA: TGTGCCAGCAGCCGGGTCCCTAACTTTCCGACCGGGGAGCTGTTTTTT. The chain couples TRBV9 to TRBJ2-2; no clear D. V gave up 4 bases and J gave up 5 bases, with 18 bases separating them. The CDR3 is 16 residues long. Germline assignment: CDR1 SGDLS and CDR2 YYNGEE.

V is TRBV6-2 or TRBV6-3 and J is TRBJ1-1; D uncertain. From germline, CDR1 is MNHEY and CDR2 SVGEGT. The CDR3 is made up of 14 amino acids. V lost 1 base, J lost 0 bases, and 6 bases lay in between. The CDR3 sequence: CASSYLGLNTEAFF. As DNA, the CDR3 is TGTGCCAGCAGTTACTTGGGGTTGAACACTGAAGCTTTCTTT.

The chain recombines TRBV7-3 with TRBJ2-7; 11 bases are shared with TRBD2. Germline loops: CDR1 SGHTA, CDR2 FQGTGA. The length of the CDR3 is 14 residues. After removal of 5 bases from V and 8 bases from J, the junction contained 8 bases not matched to a gene. The CDR3 nucleotides are TGTGCCAGCAGCAAACGACTAGCGGGACCCAAGCAGTACTTC. It specifies CASSKRLAGPKQYF.

This clonotype was seen ten or more times. This chain joins TRBV13 and TRBJ2-1; weak D call: TRBD2 (6 bases). Trimming shortened V by 5 bases and J by 4 bases, and 15 bases separated the two germline ends. Germline V CDR1 and CDR2: PRHDT, FYEKMQ (reference sequence). The CDR3 runs 15 residues. Here the CDR3 DNA reads TGTGCCAGCAGCCCCCGTCCGGGGGATTACAATGAGCAGTTCTTC. It translates to CASSPRPGDYNEQFF. Full variable domain (missing parts from reference TRBV13 and TRBJ2-1): AAGVIQSPRHLIKEKRETATLKCYPIPRHDTVYWYQQGPGQDPQFLISFYEKMQSDKGSIPDRFSAQQFSDYHSELNMSSLELGDSALYFCASSPRPGDYNEQFFGPGTRLTVL.

This clonotype was observed at least ten times. The rearrangement joins TRBV13 to TRBJ2-3, with TRBD1 as a possible D gene (6 bases). CDR1 PRHDT and CDR2 FYEKMQ come from the germline V gene (reference sequence). The CDR3 extends over 15 amino acids. The V end lost 3 bases, the J end lost 4 bases, and 14 bases lay between the germline ends. Written as DNA, the CDR3 is TGTGCCAGCAGCTTGTCCCCCAGGGGCGCAGATACGCAGTATTTT. It translates to CASSLSPRGADTQYF.

Points on this clonotype: It may be a read error: a sequence one base away is much more abundant. V gene TRBV20-1 combines with J gene TRBJ2-4, with D maybe TRBD2 (5 bases). The CDR3 sequence is 15 residues long. Trimming removed 0 bases at V and 3 bases at J, with 12 bases between. Germline V gene lookup returns CDR1 DFQATT and CDR2 SNEGSKA (reference sequence). The DNA of the CDR3 is TGCAGTGCTAGAGAACGGGATGTTGGCAAAAACATTCAGTACTTC. Translation gives CSARERDVGKNIQYF.

This clonotype was detected many times. The V gene is TRBV4-3, the J gene TRBJ2-1, with a tentative D call TRBD2 (5 bases). The length of the CDR3 is 15 residues. Germline V lookup: CDR1 LGHNA, CDR2 YSLEER. Deletions cut 1 base from V and 1 base from J, with 8 bases between. CDR3 region: CASSQGSGSYNEQFF. CDR3 in DNA: TGCGCCAGCAGCCAAGGTTCGGGGTCCTACAATGAGCAGTTCTTC.

In its sample, this clonotype was seen many times. The chain is built from TRBV18 and TRBJ2-1; D possibly matches TRBD1 or TRBD2 (5 bases each). V lost 5 bases and J lost 4, with 9 bases in between. The CDR3 is 13 amino acids. Per germline, CDR1 KGHSH and CDR2 LQKENI. CDR3 region: CASSFGAYNEQFF. Written as DNA, the CDR3 is TGTGCCAGCTCATTCGGGGCATACAATGAGCAGTTCTTC.

This clonotype was recorded at least ten times. The gene calls are TRBV18 and TRBJ2-1; D is uncertain. This CDR3 is built from 14 residues. V was trimmed by 6 bases and J by 9 bases, leaving 18 bases between them. Per the germline V gene, CDR1 is KGHSH and CDR2 is LQKENI. The CDR3 spells CASSDGPWTVEQFF. The CDR3 DNA reads TGTGCCAGCTCCGATGGGCCCTGGACGGTTGAGCAGTTCTTC.

V is TRBV12-3 or TRBV12-4 and J is TRBJ2-7; the match to TRBD1 covers 8 bases. This CDR3 contains 15 residues. Trimming took 4 bases from V and 3 from J; bases not matched to a gene: 8. CDR3 sequence: CASSSRTGSNYEQYF. The CDR3 region has the DNA TGTGCCAGCAGTTCTCGGACAGGGTCTAACTACGAGCAGTACTTC.

This clonotype was recorded many times. The V and J genes are TRBV28 and TRBJ1-2; 7 bases line up with TRBD1. This CDR3 contains 13 residues. Germline loops: CDR1 MDHEN, CDR2 SYDVKM. Losses at the gene ends were 5 bases for V and 4 bases for J; bases not matched to a gene: 4. The CDR3 loop reads CASSTGTVYGYTF. CDR3 bases: TGTGCCAGCAGTACAGGGACAGTCTATGGCTACACCTTC.

Comments on this clonotype: This may arise from a read error, as a much more abundant clone is one base away. The chain recombines TRBV7-2 with TRBJ2-5; 10 bases line up with TRBD2. The trim removed 2 bases at V and 3 bases at J, leaving 6 bases unmatched. The CDR3 loop spans 16 amino acids. Germline loops: CDR1 SGHTA, CDR2 FQGNSA. This CDR3 is CTSSLNSLAGEETQYF. CDR3 nucleotides: TGTACCAGCAGCTTAAATTCGCTAGCGGGGGAAGAGACCCAGTACTTC.

Of note for this clonotype: A read error is possible here, since a much larger clone lies one base away. The chain recombines TRBV28 with TRBJ2-7; no firm D call. This CDR3 region has 14 residues. In germline, CDR1 is MDHEN, CDR2 SYDVKM. The chain's CDR3 is CASSLTFTAYEQCF. The CDR3 DNA is TGTGCCAGCAGTTTAACGTTCACCGCCTACGAGCAGTGCTTC.

This clonotype was counted many times. CDR3 bases: TGTGCCAGCAGCCTCGGGACAGGGTCGGATCAGCCCCAGCATTTT. It translates to CASSLGTGSDQPQHF. The rearrangement uses TRBV28 and TRBJ1-5; TRBD1 agrees at 9 bases. The CDR3 spans 15 residues. V lost 6 bases, J lost 5 bases, and 8 bases stayed unmatched. The germline V gene has CDR1 MDHEN and CDR2 SYDVKM.